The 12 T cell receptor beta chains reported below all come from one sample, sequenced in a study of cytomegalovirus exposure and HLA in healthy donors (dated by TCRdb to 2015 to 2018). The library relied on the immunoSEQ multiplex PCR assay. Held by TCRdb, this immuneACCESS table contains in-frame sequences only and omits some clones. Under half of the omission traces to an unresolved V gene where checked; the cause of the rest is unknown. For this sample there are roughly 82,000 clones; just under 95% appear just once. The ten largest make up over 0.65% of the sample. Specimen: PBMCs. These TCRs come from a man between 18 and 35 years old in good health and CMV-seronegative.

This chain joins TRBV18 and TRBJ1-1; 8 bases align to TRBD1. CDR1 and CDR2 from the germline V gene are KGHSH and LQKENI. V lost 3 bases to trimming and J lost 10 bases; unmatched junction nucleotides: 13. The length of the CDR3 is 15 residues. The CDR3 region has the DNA TGTGCCAGCTCACCGGGGTACGGACAGGGAGAAAGAGCTTTCTTT. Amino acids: CASSPGYGQGERAFF.

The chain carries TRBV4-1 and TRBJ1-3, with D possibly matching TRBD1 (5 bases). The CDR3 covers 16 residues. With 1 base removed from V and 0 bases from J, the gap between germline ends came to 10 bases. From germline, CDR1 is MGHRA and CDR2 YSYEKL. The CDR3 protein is CASSQVLGLSGNTIYF. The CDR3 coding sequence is TGCGCCAGCAGCCAAGTTCTGGGACTCTCTGGAAACACCATATATTTT.

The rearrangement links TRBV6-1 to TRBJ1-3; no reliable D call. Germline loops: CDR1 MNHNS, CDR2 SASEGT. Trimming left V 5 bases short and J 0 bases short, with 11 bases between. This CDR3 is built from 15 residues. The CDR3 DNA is TGTGCCAGCAGTTGGCTAGGTTCCTCTGGAAACACCATATATTTT. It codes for CASSWLGSSGNTIYF.

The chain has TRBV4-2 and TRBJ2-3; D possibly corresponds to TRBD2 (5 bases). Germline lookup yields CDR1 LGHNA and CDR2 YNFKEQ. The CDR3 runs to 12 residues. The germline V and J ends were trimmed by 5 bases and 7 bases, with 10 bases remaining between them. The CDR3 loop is CASSKREYTQYF. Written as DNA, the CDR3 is TGTGCCAGCAGCAAACGGGAATATACGCAGTATTTT.

The CDR3 DNA sequence: TGTGCCAGCAGACTTAGCAGGGCAGCTAACTATGGCTACACCTTC. Translating it yields CASRLSRAANYGYTF. The chain carries TRBV7-2 and TRBJ1-2, with D maybe TRBD1 (5 bases). CDR3 length equals 15 residues. V was pared by 6 bases and J by 0 bases, with 14 bases between. Germline CDR1 SGHTA, CDR2 FQGNSA.

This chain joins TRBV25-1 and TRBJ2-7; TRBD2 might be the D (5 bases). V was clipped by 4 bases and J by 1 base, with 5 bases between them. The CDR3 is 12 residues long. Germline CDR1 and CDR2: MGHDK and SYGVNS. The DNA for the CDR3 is TGTGCCAGCAGTGCGGGGTCCTACGAGCAGTACTTC. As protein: CASSAGSYEQYF.

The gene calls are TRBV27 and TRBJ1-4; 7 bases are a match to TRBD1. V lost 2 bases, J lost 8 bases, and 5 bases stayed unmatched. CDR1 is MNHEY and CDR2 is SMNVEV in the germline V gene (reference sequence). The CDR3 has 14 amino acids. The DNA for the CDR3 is TGTGCCAGCAGTTTAGACAGGGTGGGGGAAAAACTGTTTTTT. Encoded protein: CASSLDRVGEKLFF.

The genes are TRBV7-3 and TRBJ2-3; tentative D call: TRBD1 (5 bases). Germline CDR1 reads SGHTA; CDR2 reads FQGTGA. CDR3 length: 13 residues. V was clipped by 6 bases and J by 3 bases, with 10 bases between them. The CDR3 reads CASRSGWTDTQYF. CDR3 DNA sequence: TGTGCCAGCAGGTCAGGGTGGACAGATACGCAGTATTTT.

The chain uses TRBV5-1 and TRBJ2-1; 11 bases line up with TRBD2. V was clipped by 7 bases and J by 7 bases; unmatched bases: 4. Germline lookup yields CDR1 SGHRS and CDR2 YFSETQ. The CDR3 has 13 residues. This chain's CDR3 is CASRGTSGNEQFF. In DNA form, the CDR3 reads TGCGCCAGCCGAGGGACTAGCGGAAATGAGCAGTTCTTC.

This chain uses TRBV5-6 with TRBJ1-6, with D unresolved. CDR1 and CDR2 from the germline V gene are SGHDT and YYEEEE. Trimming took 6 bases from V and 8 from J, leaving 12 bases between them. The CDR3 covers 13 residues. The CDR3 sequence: CASTSGWDSPLHF. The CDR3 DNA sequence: TGTGCCAGCACCTCGGGGTGGGATTCACCCCTCCACTTT.

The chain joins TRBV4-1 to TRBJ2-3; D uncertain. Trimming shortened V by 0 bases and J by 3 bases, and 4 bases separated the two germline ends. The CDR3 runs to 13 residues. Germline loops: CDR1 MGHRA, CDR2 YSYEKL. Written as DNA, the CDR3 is TGCGCCAGCAGCCAAGATCGGACAGATACGCAGTATTTT. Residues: CASSQDRTDTQYF.

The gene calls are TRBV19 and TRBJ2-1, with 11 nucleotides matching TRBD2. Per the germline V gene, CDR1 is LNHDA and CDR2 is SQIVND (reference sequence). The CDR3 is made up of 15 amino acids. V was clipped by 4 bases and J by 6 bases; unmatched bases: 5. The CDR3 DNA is TGTGCCAGTAGTACCCTAGCGGGAGGTGGCAATGAGCAGTTCTTC. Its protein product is CASSTLAGGGNEQFF.